The 13 T cell receptor beta chains reported below all come from one sample, sequenced in a study of sequential checkpoint blockade in melanoma (dated by TCRdb to between 2018 and 2020). Library creation used the immunoSEQ multiplex PCR assay. Sourced from immuneACCESS, this table was stored by TCRdb with only in-frame sequences that have V and J called. A share of the clones is absent; for the studies checked, an unresolved V gene accounts for under half, and the remainder has no known explanation. The sample table shows 9,500 to 15,000 clones, and over 75% are seen once. Approximately 7.9% of the sample rests with the top ten. Explained via the paper, the treatment or condition label denotes: randomized to nivolumab then ipilimumab (arm A) or the reverse (arm B). Here the sequenced sample was CD8+ T cells sorted from blood (inferred from file names), taken from a patient given nivolumab and ipilimumab in sequence. These receptors were obtained from a human donor with melanoma.

About this clone: This CDR3 is missing its conserved last phenylalanine or tryptophan, likely due to a read error. The rearrangement links TRBV6-5 to TRBJ1-1; tentatively, D is TRBD1 (5 bases). V was cut by 4 bases and J by 1 base, with 13 bases left in between. This CDR3 comprises 15 residues. Germline V gives CDR1 MNHEY, CDR2 SVGAGI. CDR3 in amino acids: CASSWGPLGNTEAFL. CDR3 in DNA: TGTGCCAGCAGTTGGGGCCCTCTGGGGAACACTGAAGCTTTCCTT.

Here the CDR3 DNA reads TGTGCCAGCAGTGTTTGGCAGGGGGCATTTAACTATGGCTACACCTTC. Residues: CASSVWQGAFNYGYTF. V usage is TRBV2 and J usage is TRBJ1-2, with 8 bases identical to TRBD1. The ends lost 4 bases at V and 1 base at J; junction bases unmatched: 8. Germline lookup yields CDR1 SNHLY and CDR2 FYNNEI. The CDR3 consists of 16 residues.

The chain carries TRBV5-1 and TRBJ2-3; 10 nucleotides agree with TRBD1. Germline V gene data show CDR1 as SGHRS and CDR2 as YFSETQ. V lost 0 bases, J lost 2 bases, and 3 bases stayed unmatched. CDR3 length equals 16 residues. CDR3 in amino acids: CASSLGQGALTDTQYF. CDR3 DNA sequence: TGCGCCAGCAGCTTGGGACAGGGGGCTCTCACAGATACGCAGTATTTT.

This chain uses TRBV5-4 with TRBJ1-2, with 8 bases identical to TRBD1. Germline lookup yields CDR1 SGHNT and CDR2 YYREEE (reference sequence). This CDR3 spans 13 amino acids. Unmatched junction bases numbered 7, after V lost 4 bases and J lost 8 bases. CDR3 loop: CASSADREEGYTF. Here the CDR3 DNA reads TGTGCCAGCAGCGCGGACAGGGAGGAAGGCTACACCTTC. Full variable domain (outside the CDR3, taken from reference TRBV5-4 and TRBJ1-2): ETGVTQSPTHLIKTRGQQVTLRCSSQSGHNTVSWYQQALGQGPQFIFQYYREEENGRGNFPPRFSGLQFPNYSSELNVNALELDDSALYLCASSADREEGYTFGSGTRLTVV.

This chain links TRBV19 with TRBJ2-1, with 10 bases identical to TRBD1. V shed 3 bases and J 9 bases; nucleotides not matched to a gene: 11. The CDR3 runs to 16 residues. Germline CDR1 is LNHDA and CDR2 is SQIVND (reference sequence). CDR3 bases: TGTGCCAGTAGTATTCTACCGGGACAGGGGCCGCCTGAGCAGTTCTTC. It codes for CASSILPGQGPPEQFF.

The rearrangement uses TRBV6-5 and TRBJ2-2; TRBD1 agrees at 8 bases. V gave up 0 bases and J gave up 7 bases; unmatched junction bases: 4. CDR1 is MNHEY, CDR2 SVGAGI, per germline. This CDR3 is 15 amino acids long. The CDR3 DNA reads TGTGCCAGCAGTTACTCGCCAGGGGGCAACGGGGAGCTGTTTTTT. It translates to CASSYSPGGNGELFF.

This chain joins TRBV19 and TRBJ2-7; no clear D. Germline V CDR1 and CDR2: LNHDA, SQIVND (reference sequence). This CDR3 has 14 amino acids. V lost 2 bases, J lost 0 bases, and 8 bases lay in between. CDR3 region: CASSIMSVSYEQYF. The CDR3 nucleotides read TGTGCCAGTAGTATAATGTCGGTCTCCTACGAGCAGTACTTC.

CDR3: CASSLGAGHEQYF. CDR3 bases: TGCGCCAGCAGCTTGGGTGCGGGGCACGAGCAGTACTTC. This chain connects TRBV5-1 to TRBJ2-7; D is perhaps TRBD2 (6 bases). Per the germline V gene, CDR1 is SGHRS and CDR2 is YFSETQ. The V end lost 0 bases, the J end lost 5 bases, and 9 bases lay between the germline ends. The CDR3 runs to 13 residues.

The chain has TRBV25-1 and TRBJ2-1, with 14 bases matching TRBD2. With 10 bases clipped from V and 0 bases from J, the junction kept 8 bases outside the gene matches. The germline V gene has CDR1 MGHDK and CDR2 SYGVNS. CDR3 size: 17 residues. The CDR3 sequence is CATWGLAGASSYNEQFF. The CDR3 DNA reads as TGTGCCACCTGGGGACTAGCGGGAGCGAGCTCCTACAATGAGCAGTTCTTC.

The chain has TRBV6-6 and TRBJ2-1, with TRBD2 matching 11 bases. V dropped 6 bases and J dropped 8; count of bases not matched to a gene: 12. The CDR3 has 16 residues. The germline CDR1 and CDR2 sequences are MNHNY and SVGAGI (reference sequence). The CDR3, as DNA: TGTGCCAGCAGGGGCTTTTTTAGCGGGGGGGCCTATGAGCAGTTCTTC. It codes for CASRGFFSGGAYEQFF.

This chain joins TRBV21-1 and TRBJ2-7; the table's D call, TRBD1, has no DNA check behind it. TRBV21-1 corresponds to a pseudogene. CDR3 size: 15 residues. The CDR3 region has the DNA TGTGCCAGCAGCAAACTTAGGGGGCTGATCTACGAGCAGTACTTC. Protein product: CASSKLRGLIYEQYF.

The V call is TRBV27, the J call TRBJ2-7; TRBD1 is a possible D gene (6 bases). The germline CDR1 and CDR2 sequences are MNHEY and SMNVEV (reference sequence). With 5 bases removed from V and 0 bases from J, the gap between germline ends came to 11 bases. This CDR3 is 14 amino acids long. The CDR3 region is CASSIRGSSYEQYF. The CDR3, as DNA: TGTGCCAGCAGTATCAGGGGAAGCTCCTACGAGCAGTACTTC.

CDR3 DNA sequence: TGCGCCAGCAGCTTGGGGGGGGGTTACGAGCAGTACTTC. Translating it yields CASSLGGGYEQYF. The chain is built from TRBV5-1 and TRBJ2-7; 7 bases are a match to TRBD2. Germline-derived CDR1 and CDR2 are SGHRS and YFSETQ. The ends lost 0 bases at V and 4 bases at J; junction bases unmatched: 1. This CDR3 region has 13 residues.